Shown below are 5 T cell receptor beta chains from a single sample sequenced in a study of blood T cell repertoires in COVID-19. Sequencing was performed with immunoSEQ multiplex PCR; in TCRdb, only in-frame clones are kept and a portion is missing. The table shows 60,000 to 85,000 clones, with about 69% occurring only once. Sample: peripheral blood. The source of these receptors is a man between 65 and 85 years old with acute or convalescent COVID-19.

The chain has TRBV10-3 and TRBJ1-2; 10 bases match TRBD1. Per germline, CDR1 ENHRY and CDR2 SYGVKD. The V segment lost 3 bases and the J segment 4 bases; nucleotides outside the gene matches: 5. The CDR3 totals 15 residues. This CDR3 is CAISDKTGGAYGYTF. The CDR3 DNA reads TGTGCCATCAGTGATAAGACAGGGGGCGCCTATGGCTACACCTTC.

The CDR3 DNA follows: TGTGCCAGCAGTTCCCCTGGACAGGGGAGGACTGAAGCTTTCTTT. It encodes CASSSPGQGRTEAFF. The chain uses TRBV27 and TRBJ1-1; 9 nucleotides match TRBD1. The CDR3 consists of 15 residues. Trimming took 4 bases from V and 5 from J; bases not matched to a gene: 8. From germline, CDR1 is MNHEY and CDR2 SMNVEV (reference sequence).

As for this clone: Other DNA sequences from this sample encode an identical CDR3 as well. The chain employs TRBV3-1 (or the pseudogene TRBV3-2) and TRBJ1-1, with TRBD1 as a possible D gene (5 bases). Germline CDR1 reads LGHDT; CDR2 reads YNNKEL (reference sequence). The CDR3 contains 14 residues. The ends were cut back, 0 bases at V and 2 bases at J, with 7 bases in the middle. The CDR3: CASSQEDTNTEAFF. The CDR3 coding sequence is TGTGCCAGCAGCCAAGAGGACACCAACACTGAAGCTTTCTTT.

The CDR3 loop is CASRGNRVPYGYTF. In nucleotides, the CDR3 is TGTGCCAGCAGGGGGAACAGGGTCCCCTATGGCTACACCTTC. The chain uses TRBV6-4 and TRBJ1-2, with D maybe TRBD1 (6 bases). CDR3 length: 14 residues. CDR1 and CDR2 (germline): MRHNA, SNTAGT. The V gene lost 6 bases and the J gene lost 4 bases, with 15 bases spanning the gap.

The V gene is TRBV9, the J gene TRBJ1-4; D is perhaps TRBD1 (6 bases). This CDR3 has 16 residues. Between the trimmed V and J ends, which lost 4 bases and 0 bases, there was a span of 13 bases. Germline V gene lookup returns CDR1 SGDLS and CDR2 YYNGEE. In DNA, the CDR3 is TGTGCCAGCAGCTCACCGGGACACCCAACTAATGAAAAACTGTTTTTT. Translation gives CASSSPGHPTNEKLFF.